A single sample is the source of the 29 T cell receptor beta chains below, sequenced in a study of blood T cells in healthy people across ages. For the second PCR, which ran for about 7 to 11 cycles, a sample-barcoded 5' primer and a J-beta primer mix were used. TCRdb ran MiXCR on the 5' RACE reads and lists one entry per CDR3 protein. The sample shows some 1.5 million distinct CDR3 sequences, approximately 42% of them seen only once. Material for sequencing was blood. These receptors all stem from a woman under 30 in good health.

This clonotype appeared a few times. The V call is TRBV5-1, the J call TRBJ1-2; D is perhaps TRBD1 (6 bases). Trimming took 0 bases from V and 4 from J, leaving 10 bases between them. Germline CDR1 reads SGHRS; CDR2 reads YFSETQ. The CDR3 has 14 amino acids. CDR3 DNA sequence: TGCGCCAGCAGCTTGGACGACAGGTCCTATGGCTACACCTTC. Residues: CASSLDDRSYGYTF.

This chain connects TRBV6-5 to TRBJ1-4; D gene unclear. Germline V gives CDR1 MNHEY, CDR2 SVGAGI. Between the trimmed V and J ends, which lost 6 bases and 3 bases, there was a span of 14 bases. The CDR3 is 15 residues long. This CDR3 reads CASRPSRTANEKLFF. The CDR3 DNA reads TGTGCCAGCAGACCCTCGAGGACCGCTAATGAAAAACTGTTTTTT.

This clonotype was found many times. The chain combines TRBV7-2 with TRBJ2-3, with D possibly being TRBD1 (5 bases). V lost 2 bases to trimming and J lost 2 bases, with 14 bases between them. This CDR3 is built from 16 residues. CDR1 and CDR2 from the germline V gene are SGHTA and FQGNSA. The CDR3 DNA follows: TGTGCCAGCAGCTTATTCCCCCAGGGAATCACAGATACGCAGTATTTT. This gives the protein CASSLFPQGITDTQYF.

This rearrangement joins TRBV12-5 to TRBJ2-1, with D possibly being TRBD1 (6 bases). CDR1 is LGHNT, CDR2 FRNRAP, per germline. Trimming took off 6 bases at V and 1 base at J, with 13 bases between the two ends. The CDR3 runs 15 residues. The CDR3, as DNA: TGTGCTAGTGGCCGCGACAGGATTTCCTACAATGAGCAGTTCTTC. Protein product: CASGRDRISYNEQFF.

The V gene is TRBV29-1, the J gene TRBJ2-1; TRBD1 might be the D (6 bases). Germline V gene data show CDR1 as SQVTM and CDR2 as ANQGSEA. This CDR3 region has 13 residues. V gave up 2 bases and J gave up 5 bases, with 10 bases separating them. This chain's CDR3 is CSVEPRGHNEQFF. Here the CDR3 DNA reads TGCAGCGTTGAACCCAGGGGCCACAATGAGCAGTTCTTC.

The chain combines TRBV13 with TRBJ2-7; D is possibly TRBD1 (6 bases). This CDR3 region has 12 residues. The germline gives CDR1 PRHDT, CDR2 FYEKMQ (reference sequence). Trimming cost V 4 bases and J 7 bases, with 11 bases left between them. The CDR3 protein is CASSYRVMEQYF. In nucleotides, the CDR3 is TGTGCCAGCAGCTACAGGGTAATGGAGCAGTACTTC.

The chain is built from TRBV6-5 and TRBJ1-6; 7 bases fit TRBD1. V lost 10 bases and J lost 0; bases outside the gene matches: 6. Germline V gene sequence: CDR1 MNHEY, CDR2 SVGAGI. The CDR3 runs to 15 residues. The CDR3 region is CATGQEISYNSPLHF. In DNA, the CDR3 is TGTGCCACCGGACAGGAAATCTCCTATAATTCACCCCTCCACTTT.

The chain carries TRBV29-1 and TRBJ1-5, with D maybe TRBD1 (5 bases). Trimming stripped 6 bases from V and 4 bases from J, with 13 bases between. Looked up from germline, CDR1 is SQVTM and CDR2 is ANQGSEA. The CDR3 sequence is 13 residues long. The CDR3 here is CSVAGSGNQPQHF. The CDR3 coding sequence is TGCAGCGTGGCAGGGTCGGGTAATCAGCCCCAGCATTTT.

This clonotype was observed a few times. V is TRBV27 and J is TRBJ2-7; maybe TRBD2 (6 bases). Per the germline V gene, CDR1 is MNHEY and CDR2 is SMNVEV (reference sequence). There are 16 residues in the CDR3. Trimming pared 5 bases from V and 4 bases from J, leaving 21 bases between. The CDR3 coding sequence is TGTGCCAGCAGTCCCTTGGAAGGAGGGCGCAGTTACGAGCAGTACTTC. Its translation: CASSPLEGGRSYEQYF.

This rearrangement joins TRBV12-3 or TRBV12-4 to TRBJ1-4, with 11 bases aligning to TRBD1. The CDR3 sequence is 16 residues long. J lost 7 bases, V lost 7 bases, and 11 bases had no gene match. The CDR3 nucleotides are TGTGCCAGCACCAAACGCTCCGGGACAGGGGGTGAAAAACTGTTTTTT. It codes for CASTKRSGTGGEKLFF.

The chain combines TRBV27 with TRBJ2-7; 9 bases map to TRBD2. Germline CDR1 reads MNHEY; CDR2 reads SMNVEV (reference sequence). J was trimmed by 3 bases and V by 6 bases; bases with no gene match: 9. The CDR3 contains 15 residues. The DNA for the CDR3 is TGTGCCAGCAGCCCCTCCGGGACTAGCTTCTACGAGCAGTACTTC. Protein sequence: CASSPSGTSFYEQYF.

This clonotype is a singleton in its sample. This clone may be a read error of a much larger clone one base away. This chain links TRBV12-3 or TRBV12-4 with TRBJ2-7; 7 nucleotides agree with TRBD2. V trimming: 8 bases; J trimming: 7 bases; junction bases outside the gene matches: 20. This CDR3 comprises 16 residues. The CDR3 sequence: CASWDTGREGRNEQYF. CDR3 in DNA: TGTGCCAGCTGGGATACGGGGAGGGAGGGCCGGAATGAGCAGTACTTC.

This clonotype was counted between two and nine times. The V call is TRBV6-5, the J call TRBJ2-7, with a weak D call TRBD2 (6 bases). Germline lookup yields CDR1 MNHEY and CDR2 SVGAGI. Trimming cost V 8 bases and J 4 bases, with 18 bases left between them. The CDR3 contains 14 residues. The DNA of the CDR3 is TGTGCCAGCTATCCGGCGACTAGAAGGTACGAGCAGTACTTC. Its translation: CASYPATRRYEQYF.

V gene TRBV20-1 combines with J gene TRBJ2-1; no firm D call. This CDR3 comprises 14 residues. The V and J ends lost 6 bases and 2 bases respectively, with 14 bases between them. Germline CDR1 is DFQATT and CDR2 is SNEGSKA (reference sequence). For the CDR3, the DNA is TGCAGTGCCAGCAGTCGGTGGGCCTACAATGAGCAGTTCTTC. This codes for CSASSRWAYNEQFF.

The J gene is TRBJ1-1, the V gene TRBV7-9; D might be TRBD1 (6 bases). V lost 2 bases and J lost 11, with 18 bases in between. This CDR3 is built from 14 residues. Per the germline V gene, CDR1 is SEHNR and CDR2 is FQNEAQ (reference sequence). The DNA of the CDR3 is TGTGCCAGCAGCTTAAGACAGGATGGCCCGGTGGCTTTCTTT. It codes for CASSLRQDGPVAFF.

The V call is TRBV30, the J call TRBJ1-5, with D uncertain. Trimming pared 0 bases from V and 6 bases from J, leaving 9 bases between. Germline-derived CDR1 and CDR2 are GTSNPN and SVGIG (reference sequence). CDR3 length equals 13 residues. The chain's CDR3 is CAWSVVRGQPQHF. CDR3 DNA: TGTGCCTGGAGTGTCGTTCGGGGTCAGCCCCAGCATTTT. Combining the CDR3 with reference TRBV30 and TRBJ1-5 gives the whole variable domain SQTIHQWPATLVQPVGSPLSLECTVEGTSNPNLYWYRQAAGRGLQLLFYSVGIGQISSEVPQNLSASRPQDRQFILSSKKLLLSDSGFYLCAWSVVRGQPQHFGDGTRLSIL.

J is TRBJ2-7 and V is TRBV7-2; D ambiguous. The CDR3 totals 15 residues. Trimming stripped 5 bases from V and 0 bases from J, with 14 bases between. Germline CDR1 and CDR2: SGHTA and FQGNSA. CDR3 protein: CASSLSVRSSYEQYF. The CDR3 nucleotides are TGTGCCAGCAGCCTCTCCGTCAGGAGCTCCTACGAGCAGTACTTC.

The V and J genes are TRBV11-2 and TRBJ1-3; no firm D call. Per germline, CDR1 SGHAT and CDR2 FQNNGV. Between the trimmed V and J ends, which lost 4 bases and 4 bases, there was a span of 23 bases. The CDR3 consists of 18 residues. CDR3 bases: TGTGCCAGCAGCTCTCTCACGATCGCCGGGGAGCGAGGAAACACCATATATTTT. Its translation: CASSSLTIAGERGNTIYF. The whole variable domain, filled in from reference TRBV11-2 and TRBJ1-3, reads EAGVAQSPRYKIIEKRQSVAFWCNPISGHATLYWYQQILGQGPKLLIQFQNNGVVDDSQLPKDRFSAERLKGVDSTLKIQPAKLEDSAVYLCASSSLTIAGERGNTIYFGEGSWLTVV.

The J gene is TRBJ1-1, the V gene TRBV29-1, with D tentatively TRBD1 (5 bases). Germline-derived CDR1 and CDR2 are SQVTM and ANQGSEA. The CDR3 covers 17 residues. With 5 bases removed from V and 4 bases from J, the gap between germline ends came to 26 bases. CDR3 sequence reads: CSVSPGWGRVRGTEAFF. For the CDR3, the DNA is TGCAGCGTTTCCCCTGGGTGGGGGAGGGTACGGGGCACTGAAGCTTTCTTT.

The chain couples TRBV21-1 to TRBJ1-2; the table calls TRBD1, which could not be checked here. TRBV21-1 corresponds to a pseudogene. The CDR3 spans 12 residues. The CDR3 DNA reads as TGTGCCAGCAGAGACAGGGTCTCTGGCTACACCTTC. This codes for CASRDRVSGYTF.

This chain joins TRBV25-1 and TRBJ2-7, with D perhaps assigned TRBD1 or TRBD2 (5 bases each). CDR3 length equals 14 residues. Trimming removed 0 bases from V and 4 bases from J, with 10 bases in between. CDR1 is MGHDK and CDR2 is SYGVNS in the germline V gene. The CDR3 loop is CASSEYEGIYEQYF. CDR3 coding DNA: TGTGCCAGCAGTGAATATGAGGGGATTTACGAGCAGTACTTC.

V and J are TRBV7-6 and TRBJ1-1, with a possible D match to TRBD1 (6 bases). This CDR3 has 16 residues. Germline values: CDR1 SGHVS, CDR2 FNYEAQ. The V and J ends lost 1 base and 0 bases respectively, with 12 bases between them. The CDR3: CASSLGPRGLNTEAFF. CDR3 coding DNA: TGTGCCAGCAGCTTAGGCCCTCGGGGGCTGAACACTGAAGCTTTCTTT.

The chain recombines TRBV7-2 with TRBJ2-5; D not certain. Germline-derived CDR1 and CDR2 are SGHTA and FQGNSA. Between the trimmed V and J ends, which lost 1 base and 2 bases, there was a span of 8 bases. The CDR3 covers 14 residues. CDR3 in DNA: TGTGCCAGCAGCTTAGTTTGGGGACAAGAGACCCAGTACTTC. Its translation is CASSLVWGQETQYF.

The chain is built from TRBV25-1 and TRBJ1-1, with D perhaps TRBD1 (5 bases). Trimming removed 6 bases at V and 7 bases at J, with 15 bases between. This CDR3 has 13 amino acids. The germline V gene encodes CDR1 MGHDK and CDR2 SYGVNS. The CDR3 DNA reads TGTGCCAGCAGCGACTTCCGGGACCGTGAAGCTTTCTTT. Translation: CASSDFRDREAFF. The full variable domain, in which reference TRBV25-1 and TRBJ1-1 provide the parts outside the CDR3, is EADIYQTPRYLVIGTGKKITLECSQTMGHDKMYWYQQDPGMELHLIHYSYGVNSTEKGDLSSESTVSRIRTEHFPLTLESARPSHTSQYLCASSDFRDREAFFGQGTRLTVV.

This clonotype turned up a few times. The chain recombines TRBV6-6 with TRBJ2-7; TRBD1 matches 7 bases. There are 15 residues in the CDR3. J was trimmed by 0 bases and V by 8 bases; bases with no gene match: 10. Germline CDR1 MNHNY, CDR2 SVGAGI (reference sequence). The CDR3 DNA reads as TGTGCCAGCGTTAGACAGGGAGTTCACTCCTACGAGCAGTACTTC. Protein sequence: CASVRQGVHSYEQYF.

This clonotype was counted a single time. The rearrangement joins TRBV9 to TRBJ2-7; either TRBD1 or TRBD2 may fit D (5 bases each). Germline loops: CDR1 SGDLS, CDR2 YYNGEE. The CDR3 is 13 residues long. Trimming stripped 2 bases from V and 6 bases from J, with 12 bases between. The CDR3 DNA follows: TGTGCCAGCAGCGTTCGAGGGGAAGGCGAGCAGTACTTC. Protein sequence: CASSVRGEGEQYF.

This clonotype was seen a handful of times. This chain uses TRBV12-3 or TRBV12-4 with TRBJ2-3; D call uncertain. V shed 7 bases and J shed 6 bases, with 11 bases lying between them. The CDR3 consists of 12 residues. CDR3 sequence: CASTHAVDTQYF. The CDR3 DNA reads as TGTGCCAGCACTCACGCGGTTGATACGCAGTATTTT.

The sample holds a few counts of this clonotype. The chain carries TRBV7-9 and TRBJ1-4, with D tentatively TRBD1 (5 bases). Trimming took 2 bases from V and 8 from J, leaving 18 bases between them. This CDR3 contains 16 residues. Germline-derived CDR1 and CDR2 are SEHNR and FQNEAQ (reference sequence). The CDR3 sequence is CASSLTALGVGEKLFF. The CDR3 DNA follows: TGTGCCAGCAGCTTAACCGCGCTAGGGGTTGGGGAAAAACTGTTTTTT.

A few counts support this clonotype. The chain carries TRBV28 and TRBJ2-4; D not resolved. The DNA end favors TRBJ2-7, so the J call may be wrong. The germline CDR1 and CDR2 sequences are MDHEN and SYDVKM. The CDR3 is made up of 14 amino acids. The CDR3 here is CASSSSLTLYEQYF. The CDR3 DNA follows: TGTGCCAGCAGTTCTTCCCTTACTCTGTACGAGCAGTACTTC.